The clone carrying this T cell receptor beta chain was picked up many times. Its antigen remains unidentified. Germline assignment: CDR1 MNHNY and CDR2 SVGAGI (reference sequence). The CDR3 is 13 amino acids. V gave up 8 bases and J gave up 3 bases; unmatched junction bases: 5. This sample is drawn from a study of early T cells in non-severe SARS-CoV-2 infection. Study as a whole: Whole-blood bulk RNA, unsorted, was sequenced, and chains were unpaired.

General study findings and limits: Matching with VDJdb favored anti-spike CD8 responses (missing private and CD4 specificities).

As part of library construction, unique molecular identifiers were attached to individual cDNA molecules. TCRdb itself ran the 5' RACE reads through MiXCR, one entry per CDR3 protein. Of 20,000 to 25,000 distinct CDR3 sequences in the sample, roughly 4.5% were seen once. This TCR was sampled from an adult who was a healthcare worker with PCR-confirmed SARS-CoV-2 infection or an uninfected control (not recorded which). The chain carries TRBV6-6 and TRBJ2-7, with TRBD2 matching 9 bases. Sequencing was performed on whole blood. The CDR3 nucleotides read TGTGCCAGCCGAGGTAGCGGGGGCTACGAGCAGTACTTC. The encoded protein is CASRGSGGYEQYF.